This T cell receptor beta chain is from a study of blood T cell repertoires in COVID-19. CDR3 length: 12 amino acids. Germline CDR1 and CDR2: KGHSH and LQKENI. V was trimmed by 3 bases and J by 5 bases, leaving 7 bases between them. The protocol was immunoSEQ multiplex PCR, while the TCRdb copy is restricted to in-frame clones and leaves out a portion. There are 65,000 to 95,000 clones in the sample; 89% occur only once, and under 10% lies in the top ten. This chain uses TRBV18 with TRBJ1-1; D is possibly TRBD1 (6 bases). The source material was peripheral blood. This receptor was taken from a man older than 75 with acute or convalescent COVID-19. CDR3 sequence reads: CASSPDSTEAFF. The CDR3 region has the DNA TGTGCCAGCTCACCGGACAGTACTGAAGCTTTCTTT.